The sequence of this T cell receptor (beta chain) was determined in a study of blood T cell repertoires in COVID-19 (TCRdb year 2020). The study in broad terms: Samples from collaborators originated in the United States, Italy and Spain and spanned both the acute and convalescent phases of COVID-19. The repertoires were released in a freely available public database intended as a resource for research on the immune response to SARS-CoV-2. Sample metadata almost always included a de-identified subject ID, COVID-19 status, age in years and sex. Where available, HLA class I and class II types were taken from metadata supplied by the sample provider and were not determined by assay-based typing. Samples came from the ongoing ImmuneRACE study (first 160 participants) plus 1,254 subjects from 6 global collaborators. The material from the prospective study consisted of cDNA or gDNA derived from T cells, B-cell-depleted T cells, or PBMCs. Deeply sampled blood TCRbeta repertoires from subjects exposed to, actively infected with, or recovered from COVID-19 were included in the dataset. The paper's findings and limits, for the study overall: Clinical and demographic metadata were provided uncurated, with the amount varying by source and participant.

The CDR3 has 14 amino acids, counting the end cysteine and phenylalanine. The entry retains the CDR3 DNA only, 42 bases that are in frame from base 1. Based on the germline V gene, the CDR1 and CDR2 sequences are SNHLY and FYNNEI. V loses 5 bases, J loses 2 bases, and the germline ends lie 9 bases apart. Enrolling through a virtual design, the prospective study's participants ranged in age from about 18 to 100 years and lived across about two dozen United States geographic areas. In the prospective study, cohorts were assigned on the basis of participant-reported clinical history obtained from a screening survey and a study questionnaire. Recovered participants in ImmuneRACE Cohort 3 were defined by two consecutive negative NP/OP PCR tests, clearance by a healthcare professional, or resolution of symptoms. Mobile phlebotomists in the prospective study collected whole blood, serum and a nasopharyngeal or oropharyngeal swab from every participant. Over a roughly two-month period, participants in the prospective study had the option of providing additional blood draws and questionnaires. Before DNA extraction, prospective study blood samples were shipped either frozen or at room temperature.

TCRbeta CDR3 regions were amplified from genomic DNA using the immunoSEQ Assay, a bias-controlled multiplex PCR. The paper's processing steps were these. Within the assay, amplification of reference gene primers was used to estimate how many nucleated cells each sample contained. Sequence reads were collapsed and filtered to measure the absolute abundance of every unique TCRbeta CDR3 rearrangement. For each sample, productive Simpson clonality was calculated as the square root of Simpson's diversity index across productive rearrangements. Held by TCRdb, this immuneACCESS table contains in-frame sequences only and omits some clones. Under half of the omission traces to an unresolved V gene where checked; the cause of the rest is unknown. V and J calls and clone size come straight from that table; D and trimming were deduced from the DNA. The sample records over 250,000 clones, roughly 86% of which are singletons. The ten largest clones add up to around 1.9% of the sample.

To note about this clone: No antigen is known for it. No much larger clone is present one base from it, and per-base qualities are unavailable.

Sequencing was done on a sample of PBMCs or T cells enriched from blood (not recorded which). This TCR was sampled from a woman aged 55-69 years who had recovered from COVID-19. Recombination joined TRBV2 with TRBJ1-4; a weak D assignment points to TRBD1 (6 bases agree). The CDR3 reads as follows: CASSRGGTNEKLFF. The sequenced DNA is TGTGCCAGCAGTAGGGGGGGCACTAATGAAAAACTGTTTTTT.